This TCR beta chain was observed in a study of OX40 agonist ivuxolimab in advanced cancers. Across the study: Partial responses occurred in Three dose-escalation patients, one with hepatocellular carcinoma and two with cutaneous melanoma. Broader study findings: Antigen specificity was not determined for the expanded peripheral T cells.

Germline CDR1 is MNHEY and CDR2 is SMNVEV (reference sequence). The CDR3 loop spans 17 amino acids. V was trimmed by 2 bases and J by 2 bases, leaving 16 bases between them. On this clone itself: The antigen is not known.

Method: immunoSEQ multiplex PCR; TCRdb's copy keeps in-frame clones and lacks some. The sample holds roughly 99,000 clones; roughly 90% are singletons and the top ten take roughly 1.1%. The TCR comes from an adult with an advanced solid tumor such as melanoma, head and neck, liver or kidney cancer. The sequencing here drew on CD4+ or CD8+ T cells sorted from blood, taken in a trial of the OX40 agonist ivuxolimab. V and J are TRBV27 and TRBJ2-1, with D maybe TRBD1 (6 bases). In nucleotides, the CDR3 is TGTGCCAGCAGTTTACCTCCGACAGGACCACCCTACAATGAGCAGTTCTTC. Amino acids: CASSLPPTGPPYNEQFF.